The rows below give T cell receptor beta chains drawn from one sample of a study of shared clonotypes between healthy human individuals. The table came from immunoSEQ multiplex PCR; TCRdb's copy has only in-frame clones and leaves some out. Of under 80,000 clones in the sample, over 55% were seen once. Sequencing was performed on memory CD8+ T cells sorted from blood. The receptors derive from a man younger than 40 in good health. CDR3s include the opening cysteine and the closing phenylalanine or tryptophan. D genes are given only for firm matches. Not every row has a clone size; where given, it reads once, few, many or a size class.

j_call clone_size v_call d_call cdr3_nt cdr3_aa
TRBJ2-3 NA TRBV11-2 NA TGTGCCAGCAGCTTAAGGGGCTTCACAGATACGCAGTATTTT CASSLRGFTDTQYF
TRBJ2-7 NA TRBV10-2 TRBD2 TGCGCCAGCAAGGGCCTAGCGGGACCATACGAGCAGTACTTC CASKGLAGPYEQYF
TRBJ2-2 NA TRBV2 NA TGTGCCAGCAGGGCAAGTACCCCCGGGGAGCTGTTTTTT CASRASTPGELFF
TRBJ2-2 NA TRBV25-1 TRBD2 TGTGCCAGCAGTGAGCGGGAGAGGGCCGGGGAGCTGTTTTTT CASSERERAGELFF
TRBJ2-3 few TRBV14 TRBD2 TGTGCCAGCAGCCAACCGACTAGCGGCACAGATACGCAGTATTTT CASSQPTSGTDTQYF
TRBJ2-7 medium-sized TRBV28 NA TGTGCCAGTCAGGGGATTGACTACGAGCAGTACTTC CASQGIDYEQYF
TRBJ2-6 NA TRBV19 NA TGTGCCAGTAGTCCTCCTGGGGCCAACGTCCTGACTTTC CASSPPGANVLTF
TRBJ2-3 NA TRBV6-1 NA TGTGCCAGCAGTGGAGGACTGGACACAGATACGCAGTATTTT CASSGGLDTDTQYF
TRBJ2-2 once TRBV9 NA TGTGCCAGCAGTCTGCTTAGCGACAGAGTCGGGGAGCTGTTTTTT CASSLLSDRVGELFF
TRBJ2-7 few TRBV28 TRBD1 TGTGCCAGCAGCCGACAGGGGGTCCGAAGGTACGAGCAGTACTTC CASSRQGVRRYEQYF
TRBJ2-7 NA TRBV6-9 TRBD2 TGTGCCAGCAGCCCACCAAGCGGGGGAGGCTACGAGCAGTACTTC CASSPPSGGGYEQYF